The sample holds a few counts of the clone carrying this T cell receptor beta chain. What it binds is unknown. Both TRBC1 and TRBC2 were covered by a beta constant-region primer of two equimolar oligonucleotides. Nested alpha and beta constant-region primers with the SP2 primer drove four PCR rounds on ligated cDNA. TCRdb analysed the UMI-ligation and nested PCR reads with MiXCR anew, one entry per CDR3 protein. The sample records roughly 100,000 distinct CDR3 sequences, approximately 14% being singletons. Germline trimming cut 5 bases from V and 1 base from J; bases unmatched to any gene: 7. The CDR3 runs to 15 residues. CDR1 is SQVTM, CDR2 ANQGSEA, per germline. This sample was included in a study of naive and memory T cell subsets. Regarding the study as a whole: Possibly reflecting memory cells re-expressing CD45RA, a few larger clonotypes occurred in naive repertoires, especially CD8.

Sequenced material: naive CD8+ T cells from blood. The chain has TRBV29-1 and TRBJ2-2; 7 bases agree with TRBD2. The receptor comes from a human donor in good health. CDR3 protein: CSVQPTGGNTGELFF. CDR3 in DNA: TGCAGCGTTCAGCCCACGGGAGGGAACACCGGGGAGCTGTTTTTT.